This T cell receptor (beta chain) was captured in a study of T cells in Graves' hyperthyroidism and ophthalmopathy. Per the germline V gene, CDR1 is SNHLY and CDR2 is FYNNEI. This CDR3 spans 12 amino acids. V lost 2 bases and J lost 10, with 9 bases in between. There are many counts of this clonotype. RNA transcripts provided the source from which TCR beta CDR3 regions were amplified. The primer set for the first-round RT-PCR of the TCR CDR3 was HTBI. TCRdb re-called the multiplex PCR reads with MiXCR, one entry per CDR3 protein. The table includes 550,000 to 650,000 distinct CDR3 sequences, 13% to 15% detected once.

The TCR was taken from a woman between 35 and 50 years old with Graves' hyperthyroidism. The sequenced sample consisted of blood. The V and J genes are TRBV2 and TRBJ2-1; D not resolved. This CDR3 is CASSELTSEQFF. For the CDR3, the DNA is TGTGCCAGCAGTGAATTAACTTCCGAGCAGTTCTTC. The full variable domain, completed using reference TRBV2 and TRBJ2-1, is EPEVTQTPSHQVTQMGQEVILRCVPISNHLYFYWYRQILGQKVEFLVSFYNNEISEKSEIFDDQFSVERPDGSNFTLKIRSTKLEDSAMYFCASSELTSEQFFGPGTRLTVL.